The 18 T cell receptor beta chains in this list originate from one sample, sequenced in a study of blood T cell repertoires in COVID-19. Generated by immunoSEQ multiplex PCR, the TCRdb table keeps only in-frame clones and is missing some. Here the sample spans about 330,000 clones, 92% being singletons. Specimen: PBMCs or T cells enriched from blood (not recorded which). Receptors were obtained from a woman between 25 and 40 years old who had recovered from COVID-19.

The gene calls are TRBV11-3 and TRBJ2-2, with 10 bases lining up with TRBD1. The CDR3 extends over 15 amino acids. CDR1 SGHNT and CDR2 YENEEA come from the germline V gene. V gave up 5 bases and J gave up 4 bases; unmatched junction bases: 4. The CDR3 region is CASSGQGVGTGELFF. Here the CDR3 DNA reads TGTGCCAGCAGCGGACAGGGGGTAGGCACCGGGGAGCTGTTTTTT. Complete variable domain (other parts from reference TRBV11-3 and TRBJ2-2): EAGVVQSPRYKIIEKKQPVAFWCNPISGHNTLYWYLQNLGQGPELLIRYENEEAVDDSQLPKDRFSAERLKGVDSTLKIQPAELGDSAVYLCASSGQGVGTGELFFGEGSRLTVL.

The chain links TRBV18 to TRBJ1-1, with TRBD1 as a possible D gene (5 bases). V shed 6 bases and J shed 0 bases, with 11 bases lying between them. This CDR3 is 14 amino acids long. The V gene's germline CDR1 is KGHSH and CDR2 LQKENI. The CDR3 loop is CASSLDRLNTEAFF. Written as DNA, the CDR3 is TGTGCCAGCTCCCTAGACAGACTGAACACTGAAGCTTTCTTT.

The rearrangement links TRBV7-2 to TRBJ2-2; 11 nucleotides align to TRBD2. V lost 6 bases to trimming and J lost 0 bases; unmatched junction nucleotides: 6. Germline V gene sequence: CDR1 SGHTA, CDR2 FQGNSA. The CDR3 has 17 amino acids. The CDR3 DNA follows: TGTGCCAGCAGGGTGACTAGCGGGATAACGAACACCGGGGAGCTGTTTTTT. It is translated as CASRVTSGITNTGELFF.

This clone was recorded once. The chain links TRBV7-9 to TRBJ2-5, with D possibly matching TRBD2 (6 bases). V lost 1 base and J lost 5, with 14 bases in between. The CDR3 consists of 15 residues. Germline V CDR1 and CDR2: SEHNR, FQNEAQ (reference sequence). CDR3 residues: CASSLGTVAGETQYF. CDR3 nucleotide sequence: TGTGCCAGCAGCTTAGGGACCGTGGCGGGGGAGACCCAGTACTTC.

The rearrangement links TRBV19 to TRBJ1-4; 8 bases are shared with TRBD1. The germline CDR1 and CDR2 sequences are LNHDA and SQIVND (reference sequence). The CDR3 runs 15 residues. The J segment lost 3 bases and the V segment lost 3 bases, leaving 3 bases of the junction unmatched. The CDR3 sequence: CASSIDRGANEKLFF. CDR3 DNA: TGTGCCAGTAGTATCGACAGGGGAGCTAATGAAAAACTGTTTTTT.

The count of this clone is one. The V gene is TRBV19, the J gene TRBJ2-1; 12 bases align to TRBD2. CDR3 size: 16 residues. The germline CDR1 and CDR2 sequences are LNHDA and SQIVND (reference sequence). The V gene end was trimmed by 5 bases and the J gene end by 0 bases; junction bases not matched to a gene: 2. CDR3 amino acids: CASSRLAGDSYNEQFF. CDR3 nucleotide sequence: TGTGCCAGTAGTCGACTAGCGGGAGACTCCTACAATGAGCAGTTCTTC.

CDR3 sequence reads: CASSPLDTPEGYTF. In nucleotides, the CDR3 is TGCGCCAGCAGCCCCCTGGACACGCCGGAAGGCTACACCTTC. The chain combines TRBV5-1 with TRBJ1-2; possibly TRBD1 for D (5 bases). The CDR3 totals 14 residues. Per germline, CDR1 SGHRS and CDR2 YFSETQ. V lost 4 bases and J 8 bases, leaving 18 bases between the germline ends.

The gene calls are TRBV11-1 and TRBJ1-3; 7 bases are shared with TRBD1. The trim removed 3 bases at V and 3 bases at J, leaving 5 bases unmatched. This CDR3 contains 15 residues. Germline V gene lookup returns CDR1 SGHAT and CDR2 FQDESV (reference sequence). The CDR3 nucleotides read TGTGCCAGCAGCTTTGACAGGGTGCGTGGAAACACCATATATTTT. It is translated as CASSFDRVRGNTIYF.

This chain links TRBV11-3 with TRBJ2-5; 13 positions agree with TRBD2. Germline lookup yields CDR1 SGHNT and CDR2 YENEEA. The ends lost 5 bases at V and 4 bases at J; junction bases unmatched: 7. The CDR3 loop spans 16 amino acids. CDR3 DNA sequence: TGTGCCAGCAGCGCACGACTAGCGGGGGGCCTAGAGACCCAGTACTTC. It yields the protein CASSARLAGGLETQYF. Complete variable domain (other parts from reference TRBV11-3 and TRBJ2-5): EAGVVQSPRYKIIEKKQPVAFWCNPISGHNTLYWYLQNLGQGPELLIRYENEEAVDDSQLPKDRFSAERLKGVDSTLKIQPAELGDSAVYLCASSARLAGGLETQYFGPGTRLLVL.

The gene calls are TRBV19 and TRBJ1-3, with D possibly matching TRBD1 (5 bases). V was cut by 5 bases and J by 0 bases, with 11 bases left in between. This CDR3 region has 15 residues. Germline V gene lookup returns CDR1 LNHDA and CDR2 SQIVND (reference sequence). CDR3 coding DNA: TGTGCCAGTAGTGCCTCTGACAGCTCTGGAAACACCATATATTTT. Its protein product is CASSASDSSGNTIYF.

This clone was counted between two and nine times. The V gene is TRBV30, the J gene TRBJ1-5; D is ambiguous. There are 14 residues in the CDR3. Trimming cost V 8 bases and J 10 bases, with 24 bases left between them. Germline CDR1 GTSNPN, CDR2 SVGIG (reference sequence). The CDR3 here is CARMRWFPFSPQHF. The CDR3 bases are TGTGCCCGGATGAGGTGGTTCCCGTTTTCTCCCCAGCATTTT.

CDR3 DNA sequence: TGTGCCAGCAGATTAATCAGCTCTGGGGCCAACGTCCTGACTTTC. Amino acids: CASRLISSGANVLTF. The chain is built from TRBV11-2 and TRBJ2-6; D is unresolved. V shed 6 bases and J shed 0 bases, with 9 bases lying between them. This CDR3 contains 15 residues. The germline V gene has CDR1 SGHAT and CDR2 FQNNGV.

The V and J genes are TRBV7-2 and TRBJ2-1; 8 bases map to TRBD2. V lost 5 bases to trimming and J lost 3 bases; unmatched junction nucleotides: 9. CDR3 length: 16 residues. Germline V gene data show CDR1 as SGHTA and CDR2 as FQGNSA. The CDR3 reads CASSPPGLENYNEQFF. In DNA form, the CDR3 reads TGTGCCAGCAGCCCCCCGGGACTAGAGAACTACAATGAGCAGTTCTTC.

The chain carries TRBV11-3 and TRBJ2-5; 10 bases fit TRBD2. Germline V lookup: CDR1 SGHNT, CDR2 YENEEA. J gave up 2 bases and V 0 bases, and 0 bases lay outside the gene matches. This CDR3 contains 15 residues. CDR3 in amino acids: CASSLEGLAQETQYF. CDR3 DNA sequence: TGTGCCAGCAGCTTAGAGGGACTAGCGCAAGAGACCCAGTACTTC.

The chain links TRBV18 to TRBJ2-5, with D hard to call. Germline V gives CDR1 KGHSH, CDR2 LQKENI. The CDR3 spans 11 residues. Trimming took off 6 bases at V and 5 bases at J, with 7 bases between the two ends. The CDR3 loop reads CASSPSETQYF. The CDR3 DNA follows: TGTGCCAGCTCCCCCTCCGAGACCCAGTACTTC.

The J gene is TRBJ2-7, the V gene TRBV7-2; D not resolved. CDR1 and CDR2 (germline): SGHTA, FQGNSA. The V and J ends lost 0 bases and 6 bases respectively, with 9 bases between them. The CDR3 totals 13 residues. CDR3 DNA sequence: TGTGCCAGCAGCTTAGCTAGTGCCTCCGAGCAGTACTTC. It codes for CASSLASASEQYF.

This chain joins TRBV28 and TRBJ2-3; the match to TRBD2 covers 7 bases. This CDR3 is built from 15 residues. CDR1 MDHEN and CDR2 SYDVKM come from the germline V gene. The J segment lost 3 bases and the V segment lost 3 bases, leaving 6 bases of the junction unmatched. CDR3 residues: CASSLGGSGTDTQYF. The CDR3 region has the DNA TGTGCCAGCAGTTTGGGCGGGAGCGGTACAGATACGCAGTATTTT. Full variable domain (outside the CDR3, taken from reference TRBV28 and TRBJ2-3): DVKVTQSSRYLVKRTGEKVFLECVQDMDHENMFWYRQDPGLGLRLIYFSYDVKMKEKGDIPEGYSVSREKKERFSLILESASTNQTSMYLCASSLGGSGTDTQYFGPGTRLTVL.

This chain uses TRBV28 with TRBJ1-2, with D perhaps TRBD1 (5 bases). V was pared by 5 bases and J by 8 bases, with 18 bases between. Germline CDR1 reads MDHEN; CDR2 reads SYDVKM. The CDR3 totals 14 residues. This chain's CDR3 is CASSPWGGGIGYTF. The CDR3 nucleotides are TGTGCCAGCAGTCCCTGGGGGGGAGGAATCGGCTACACCTTC.